These 30 T cell receptor beta chains came from one sample sequenced in a study of regulatory T cells in long-lasting Graves disease (dated by TCRdb to the early 2020s). The sample's time point label is to be understood as: newly diagnosed GD, antithyroid drugs for less than 3 months. For both TCR sequencing and RNA sequencing, RNA was extracted from PBMCs in TRIzol. Libraries were prepared through multiplex PCR. Sequencing took place on an Illumina HiSeq 4000. TCR beta libraries were built with iRepertoire HTBI primers and Arm-PCR amplification of CDR3 regions. TCRdb reran the public reads through fastp at Q25 and MiXCR, keeping productive beta chains. Each CDR3 protein gets just one entry, which takes the most common genes and DNA from the rows behind it. The sample table records around 500,000 distinct CDR3 sequences; more than 10% of these occur just once. More than 8% of the sample is held by the ten biggest clonotypes.

These data were also filed under a second study, of T cells in Graves' hyperthyroidism and ophthalmopathy.

The sequenced sample was peripheral blood mononuclear cells (PBMCs), obtained at new diagnosis, from a patient treated with antithyroid drugs. The receptors shown here come from a woman in her 30s with Graves disease. Donor details come from another sample of the same person, matched by shared clones.

This clonotype was recorded at least ten times. The chain combines TRBV11-3 with TRBJ2-1; no clear D gene. Trimming pared 0 bases from V and 7 bases from J, leaving 10 bases between. Germline V gives CDR1 SGHNT, CDR2 YENEEA. This CDR3 has 14 residues. The DNA of the CDR3 is TGTGCCAGCAGCTTAGATCCGTCCCGGAATGAGCAGTTCTTC. Its protein is CASSLDPSRNEQFF. Combining the CDR3 with reference TRBV11-3 and TRBJ2-1 gives the whole variable domain EAGVVQSPRYKIIEKKQPVAFWCNPISGHNTLYWYLQNLGQGPELLIRYENEEAVDDSQLPKDRFSAERLKGVDSTLKIQPAELGDSAVYLCASSLDPSRNEQFFGPGTRLTVL.

J is TRBJ2-7 and V is TRBV7-2, with D possibly TRBD2 on 6 matching bases. V was clipped by 2 bases and J by 10 bases, with 15 bases between them. The CDR3 covers 13 residues. Germline V CDR1 and CDR2: SGHTA, FQGNSA. The CDR3 region has the DNA TGTGCCAGCAGCTTAAACCCTCTAGCGTCACAGTACTTC. This sequence encodes CASSLNPLASQYF.

The V gene is TRBV18, the J gene TRBJ1-1; D remains unclear. The ends were cut back, 0 bases at V and 1 base at J, with 9 bases in the middle. The germline gives CDR1 KGHSH, CDR2 LQKENI. CDR3 length equals 15 residues. Written as DNA, the CDR3 is TGTGCCAGCTCACCACCCGGGGTCCCGAACACTGAAGCTTTCTTT. Its translation is CASSPPGVPNTEAFF.

A few counts support this clonotype. The chain links TRBV18 to TRBJ2-1; no definite D call. The CDR3 loop spans 13 amino acids. Looked up from germline, CDR1 is KGHSH and CDR2 is LQKENI. Trimming took off 6 bases at V and 7 bases at J, with 13 bases between the two ends. Written as DNA, the CDR3 is TGTGCCAGCTCCCCTCCTACCATAAATGAGCAGTTCTTC. This sequence encodes CASSPPTINEQFF. Complete variable domain (other parts from reference TRBV18 and TRBJ2-1): NAGVMQNPRHLVRRRGQEARLRCSPMKGHSHVYWYRQLPEEGLKFMVYLQKENIIDESGMPKERFSAEFPKEGPSILRIQQVVRGDSAAYFCASSPPTINEQFFGPGTRLTVL.

A note on this clonotype: A much more abundant neighbour one base away suggests this may be a read error. The genes are TRBV30 and TRBJ2-1, with no clear D. Per the germline V gene, CDR1 is GTSNPN and CDR2 is SVGIG (reference sequence). The V end was cut by 6 bases, the J end by 0 bases, with 12 bases between. The CDR3 has 14 residues. The CDR3 DNA follows: TGTGCCTGCAATCTTTTGAGCTCCTACAATGAGCAGTTCTTC. Encoded protein: CACNLLSSYNEQFF.

This clonotype has at least ten counts. DNA for the CDR3: TGCAGTGCTAGCTTGATAAGGGGAGCGGCAGATACGCAGTATTTT. Translated: CSASLIRGAADTQYF. The chain uses TRBV20-1 and TRBJ2-3, with D possibly being TRBD1 or TRBD2 (5 bases each). From germline, CDR1 is DFQATT and CDR2 SNEGSKA (reference sequence). The ends were cut back, 3 bases at V and 4 bases at J, with 17 bases in the middle. CDR3 size: 15 residues.

This clonotype was detected ten times or more. The chain is built from TRBV29-1 and TRBJ2-1; 13 bases align to TRBD2. This CDR3 has 16 amino acids. From germline, CDR1 is SQVTM and CDR2 ANQGSEA. J lost 6 bases, V lost 4 bases, and 9 bases had no gene match. In DNA, the CDR3 is TGCAGCGTTGGGAGGTTACTAGCGGGAGGGGGCAATGAGCAGTTCTTC. It codes for CSVGRLLAGGGNEQFF.

At least ten counts were recorded for this clonotype. The chain carries TRBV7-9 and TRBJ2-1; TRBD2 aligns across 7 bases. There are 15 residues in the CDR3. Germline V gene data show CDR1 as SEHNR and CDR2 as FQNEAQ (reference sequence). J lost 7 bases, V lost 2 bases, and 8 bases had no gene match. In DNA, the CDR3 is TGTGCCAGCAGCTTAATGCTAGCGGCTGGGAATGAGCAGTTCTTC. Amino acid sequence: CASSLMLAAGNEQFF.

Here the CDR3 DNA reads TGCAGTGCCACCAGGGGAGATACGCAGTATTTT. Translated: CSATRGDTQYF. V gene TRBV20-1 combines with J gene TRBJ2-3; possibly TRBD1 for D (6 bases). Between the trimmed V and J ends, which lost 6 bases and 5 bases, there was a span of 9 bases. The CDR3 totals 11 residues. The germline V gene has CDR1 DFQATT and CDR2 SNEGSKA (reference sequence).

The gene calls are TRBV9 and TRBJ2-7, with TRBD1 matching over 7 bases. V shed 4 bases and J 6 bases; nucleotides not matched to a gene: 7. The CDR3 length is 13 residues. CDR1 SGDLS and CDR2 YYNGEE come from the germline V gene. CDR3 coding DNA: TGTGCCAGCAGCCAACAGGGGATAGGCGAGCAGTACTTC. Translated: CASSQQGIGEQYF.

This clonotype was seen repeatedly, ten times or more. V and J are TRBV7-6 and TRBJ2-5, with 7 bases identical to TRBD1. CDR3 length equals 16 residues. V was clipped by 5 bases and J by 5 bases; unmatched bases: 14. CDR1 is SGHVS, CDR2 FNYEAQ, per germline. Here the CDR3 reads CASSPHDRAGGETQYF. The CDR3 DNA is TGTGCCAGCAGCCCCCACGACAGGGCGGGTGGGGAGACCCAGTACTTC.

This clonotype was recorded many times. This rearrangement joins TRBV12-3 or TRBV12-4 to TRBJ2-1; D unresolved. Trimming took 7 bases from V and 7 from J, leaving 11 bases between them. This CDR3 is built from 12 residues. The CDR3 here is CASTKRVNEQFF. In nucleotides, the CDR3 is TGTGCCAGCACCAAACGGGTAAATGAGCAGTTCTTC.

This chain joins TRBV6-1 and TRBJ2-7; 7 bases match TRBD1. Trimming cost V 3 bases and J 4 bases; bases outside gene matches: 6. Germline values: CDR1 MNHNS, CDR2 SASEGT. The CDR3 sequence is 14 residues long. This CDR3 reads CASSDYRGKYEQYF. The DNA for the CDR3 is TGTGCCAGCAGTGACTACAGGGGAAAATACGAGCAGTACTTC.

This clonotype was found many times. The chain joins TRBV28 to TRBJ1-1, with D unclear. The germline V gene has CDR1 MDHEN and CDR2 SYDVKM. V was clipped by 3 bases and J by 5 bases, with 7 bases between them. The CDR3 runs 12 residues. CDR3: CASSFSRTEAFF. DNA of the CDR3: TGTGCCAGCAGTTTCTCCCGGACTGAAGCTTTCTTT.

This clonotype was detected only a few times. This sequence joins TRBV20-1 and TRBJ2-1, with 15 bases aligning to TRBD2. The CDR3 has 17 residues. Germline CDR1 reads DFQATT; CDR2 reads SNEGSKA (reference sequence). With V trimmed by 2 bases and J by 7 bases, 9 bases remained unmatched. The CDR3 DNA reads as TGCAGTGCTAGACCAGAACTTGGACTAGCGGGAGGGAATGAGCAGTTCTTC. It encodes CSARPELGLAGGNEQFF.

The rearrangement joins TRBV27 to TRBJ2-5; no reliable D call. The CDR3 sequence is 12 residues long. Trimming cost V 8 bases and J 5 bases, with 12 bases left between them. Germline CDR1 and CDR2: MNHEY and SMNVEV (reference sequence). The CDR3 loop is CASAKGRETQYF. For the CDR3, the DNA is TGTGCCAGCGCTAAGGGCCGGGAGACCCAGTACTTC.

This clonotype has a count of ten or more. The DNA for the CDR3 is TGTGTGACAGGGCAGTCGTATAATTCACCCCTCCACTTT. Translating it yields CVTGQSYNSPLHF. The chain combines TRBV2 with TRBJ1-6; 7 bases match TRBD1. This CDR3 has 13 amino acids. Germline V CDR1 and CDR2: SNHLY, FYNNEI.

The table lists this clonotype with a few counts. The rearrangement joins TRBV18 to TRBJ2-1, with TRBD2 matching over 7 bases. There are 18 residues in the CDR3. Germline loops: CDR1 KGHSH, CDR2 LQKENI. J lost 3 bases, V lost 3 bases, and 14 bases had no gene match. The CDR3 here is CASSPYPLRTGGYNEQFF. CDR3 nucleotides: TGTGCCAGCTCACCTTATCCACTGAGGACGGGGGGCTACAATGAGCAGTTCTTC. Variable domain in full (rest from reference TRBV18 and TRBJ2-1): NAGVMQNPRHLVRRRGQEARLRCSPMKGHSHVYWYRQLPEEGLKFMVYLQKENIIDESGMPKERFSAEFPKEGPSILRIQQVVRGDSAAYFCASSPYPLRTGGYNEQFFGPGTRLTVL.

There are many counts of this clonotype. The J gene is TRBJ2-2, the V gene TRBV12-3 or TRBV12-4; maybe TRBD2 (6 bases). The CDR3 is 15 residues long. Trimming left V 7 bases short and J 4 bases short, with 16 bases between. The CDR3 protein is CASKVRGGGTGELFF. The CDR3 coding sequence is TGTGCCAGCAAGGTGCGGGGAGGAGGCACCGGGGAGCTGTTTTTT.

The table lists this clonotype with many counts. At one boundary the junction diverges from the germline segment, which might be a read error. This chain connects TRBV2 to TRBJ2-1; D remains unclear. CDR3 length equals 9 residues. CDR1 is SNHLY, CDR2 FYNNEI, per germline. The CDR3 protein is CASNEAPFF. CDR3 nucleotide sequence: TGTGCCAGCAATGAAGCGCCGTTCTTC.

This clonotype was seen at least ten times. The chain's CDR3 is CASSQGGQGGSYNSPLHF. CDR3 DNA sequence: TGCGCCAGCAGCCAAGGCGGACAGGGAGGGTCCTATAATTCACCCCTCCACTTT. The chain is built from TRBV4-1 and TRBJ1-6, with 8 bases fitting TRBD1. The CDR3 spans 18 residues. The V gene's germline CDR1 is MGHRA and CDR2 YSYEKL. V shed 1 base and J 1 base; nucleotides not matched to a gene: 6.

This clonotype was counted many times. The J gene is TRBJ2-5, the V gene TRBV2; D unresolved. V was pared by 6 bases and J by 5 bases, with 16 bases between. The CDR3 consists of 14 residues. CDR1 is SNHLY, CDR2 FYNNEI, per germline. The CDR3 loop is CASSDKARTETQYF. CDR3 sequence (DNA): TGTGCCAGCAGCGATAAGGCTCGGACGGAGACCCAGTACTTC.

In this sample, this clonotype turned up many times. This sequence joins TRBV27 and TRBJ1-1, with TRBD1 as a possible D gene (6 bases). The CDR3 contains 15 residues. CDR1 MNHEY and CDR2 SMNVEV come from the germline V gene (reference sequence). Trimming shortened V by 3 bases and J by 4 bases, and 15 bases separated the two germline ends. DNA for the CDR3: TGTGCCAGCAGTTTCTCGGGCAGGGGAGGCACTGAAGCTTTCTTT. It encodes CASSFSGRGGTEAFF.

A few counts support this clonotype. The V call is TRBV15, the J call TRBJ2-1; TRBD2 agrees at 9 bases. Trimming cost V 1 base and J 8 bases; bases outside gene matches: 6. This CDR3 is built from 15 residues. CDR1 and CDR2 (germline): LNHNV, YYDKDF (reference sequence). DNA for the CDR3: TGTGCCACCAGCAGAGCGCGGGAGGGCCGATATGAGCAGTTCTTC. Translation: CATSRAREGRYEQFF.

Ten or more counts support this clonotype. The V gene is TRBV29-1, the J gene TRBJ2-7, with 7 bases identical to TRBD2. The CDR3 consists of 17 residues. V gave up 4 bases and J gave up 4 bases; unmatched junction bases: 19. Germline lookup yields CDR1 SQVTM and CDR2 ANQGSEA. The CDR3 nucleotides read TGCAGCGTTGGGGGGGGAGCGGCGGGAGATCCTTTTTACGAGCAGTACTTC. Protein product: CSVGGGAAGDPFYEQYF.

At least ten counts were recorded for this clonotype. The gene calls are TRBV2 and TRBJ1-1; D gene unclear. Per the germline V gene, CDR1 is SNHLY and CDR2 is FYNNEI. The V gene lost 7 bases and the J gene lost 5 bases, with 14 bases spanning the gap. This CDR3 contains 13 residues. The CDR3 loop reads CASKGVSGTEAFF. The CDR3 bases are TGTGCCAGCAAGGGAGTCAGCGGAACTGAAGCTTTCTTT.

This clonotype was observed at least ten times. The chain couples TRBV10-1 to TRBJ1-5; weak D call: TRBD1 (5 bases). The CDR3 is made up of 12 amino acids. The germline V and J ends were trimmed by 4 bases and 7 bases, with 8 bases remaining between them. Germline V lookup: CDR1 WNHNN, CDR2 SYGVQD (reference sequence). CDR3 sequence: CASSAGRQPQHF. The CDR3 DNA follows: TGCGCCAGCAGTGCAGGGAGACAGCCCCAGCATTTT.

J is TRBJ1-1 and V is TRBV5-4; the D gene is possibly TRBD1 (6 bases). Per germline, CDR1 SGHNT and CDR2 YYREEE (reference sequence). Trimming left V 4 bases short and J 4 bases short, with 20 bases between. The CDR3 spans 16 residues. CDR3 protein: CASSPRQEVGATEAFF. In nucleotides, the CDR3 is TGTGCCAGCAGCCCCAGACAGGAGGTTGGTGCCACTGAAGCTTTCTTT.

This clonotype was observed many times. The chain is built from TRBV3-1 and TRBJ2-3; the D gene is possibly TRBD2 (6 bases). From germline, CDR1 is LGHDT and CDR2 YNNKEL (reference sequence). The CDR3 totals 16 residues. V lost 4 bases and J lost 2, with 16 bases in between. The chain's CDR3 is CASSPKLLAITDTQYF. CDR3 in DNA: TGTGCCAGCAGCCCGAAGCTTCTAGCGATCACAGATACGCAGTATTTT.

This clonotype was seen a handful of times. The gene calls are TRBV25-1 and TRBJ2-1, with 8 bases matching TRBD2. The V and J ends lost 5 bases and 0 bases, in that order; junction bases with no gene match: 6. CDR3 length equals 16 residues. CDR1 is MGHDK, CDR2 SYGVNS, per germline. The CDR3 spells CASSSQSGSSYNEQFF. The CDR3 bases are TGTGCCAGCAGTTCGCAAAGCGGGAGCTCCTACAATGAGCAGTTCTTC.